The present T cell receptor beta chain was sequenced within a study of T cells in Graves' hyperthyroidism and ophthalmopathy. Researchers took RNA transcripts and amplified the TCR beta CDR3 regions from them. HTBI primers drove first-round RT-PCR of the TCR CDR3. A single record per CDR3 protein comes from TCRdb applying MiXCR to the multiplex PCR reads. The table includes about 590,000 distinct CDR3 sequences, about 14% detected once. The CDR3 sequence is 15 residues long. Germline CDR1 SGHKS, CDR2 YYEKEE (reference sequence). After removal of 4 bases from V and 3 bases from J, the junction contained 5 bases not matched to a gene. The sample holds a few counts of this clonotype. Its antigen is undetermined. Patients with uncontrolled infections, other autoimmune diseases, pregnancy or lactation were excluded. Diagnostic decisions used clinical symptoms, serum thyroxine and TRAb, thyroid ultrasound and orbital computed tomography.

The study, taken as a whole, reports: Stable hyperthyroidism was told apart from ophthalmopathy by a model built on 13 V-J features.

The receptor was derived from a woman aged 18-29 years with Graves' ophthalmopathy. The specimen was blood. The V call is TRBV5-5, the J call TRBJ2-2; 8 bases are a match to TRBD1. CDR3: CASSQTGAYTGELFF. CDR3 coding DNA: TGTGCCAGCAGCCAGACAGGGGCTTACACCGGGGAGCTGTTTTTT.